This TCR beta chain stems from a study of cytomegalovirus exposure and HLA in healthy donors. General study points: For most subjects, TCR beta sequences were reported to predict HLA-A and HLA-B alleles with accuracy. One variant, a missense change in DCLRE1C, was linked in a later analysis to TCR beta V- and J-gene trimming. Later analysis reportedly placed an Asian-associated ancestry cluster below the roughly 680-donor mean in N-insertions. Confirmation was obtained in vitro that a few CMV-associated chains are specific for CMV antigens.

Note on this clone: Antigen: not known.

Trimming stripped 7 bases from V and 4 bases from J, with 16 bases between. The CDR3 sequence is 14 residues long. Looked up from germline, CDR1 is MNHEY and CDR2 is SVGAGI. Primers included in the PCR were 60 Vbeta and 13 Jbeta primers. TCRdb's copy holds only in-frame clones and misses some; the assay was immunoSEQ multiplex PCR. The table has under 150,000 clones, about 80% seen once; the top ten hold 1.7%. The sample taken for sequencing was PBMCs. The J gene is TRBJ2-5, the V gene TRBV6-5, with D tentatively TRBD2 (7 bases). The source of this sequence is a woman aged 25 to 39 in good health and CMV-seronegative. Here the CDR3 DNA reads TGTGCCAGCACCTCAAGGGGAGGGGGAGAGACCCAGTACTTC. This codes for CASTSRGGGETQYF.